The 22 T cell receptor beta chains in this list originate from one sample, sequenced in a study of blood T cell repertoires in COVID-19. The protocol was immunoSEQ multiplex PCR, while the TCRdb copy is restricted to in-frame clones and leaves out a portion. Of 150,000 to 200,000 clones listed, roughly 80% are singletons. The specimen was peripheral blood. The receptors originated from a woman under 40 with acute or convalescent COVID-19.

The chain combines TRBV27 with TRBJ1-5, with TRBD1 as a possible D gene (5 bases). The germline V gene encodes CDR1 MNHEY and CDR2 SMNVEV (reference sequence). This CDR3 comprises 13 residues. V was cut by 6 bases and J by 3 bases, with 9 bases left in between. As DNA, the CDR3 is TGTGCCAGCAGACGACAGACCAATCAGCCCCAGCATTTT. Its protein product is CASRRQTNQPQHF.

The V gene is TRBV9, the J gene TRBJ1-2, with D possibly being TRBD1 (5 bases). V was cut by 0 bases and J by 8 bases, with 17 bases left in between. Germline-derived CDR1 and CDR2 are SGDLS and YYNGEE. The CDR3 loop spans 15 amino acids. CDR3 DNA: TGTGCCAGCAGCGTAGCCCAGGGTCTAACGGAGGGCTACACCTTC. Its translation: CASSVAQGLTEGYTF.

This chain uses TRBV20-1 with TRBJ2-5, with no clear D. The CDR3 consists of 11 residues. With 3 bases removed from V and 3 bases from J, the gap between germline ends came to 5 bases. Germline CDR1 is DFQATT and CDR2 is SNEGSKA (reference sequence). In nucleotides, the CDR3 is TGCAGTGCTAGCGGAGAAGAGACCCAGTACTTC. Translation: CSASGEETQYF.

The genes are TRBV7-2 and TRBJ1-1; 8 positions match TRBD1. The ends lost 2 bases at V and 11 bases at J; junction bases unmatched: 10. Germline values: CDR1 SGHTA, CDR2 FQGNSA. The CDR3 is 14 residues long. The CDR3 sequence is CASSLWTGRNEAFF. The CDR3 coding sequence is TGTGCCAGCAGCTTATGGACAGGGCGAAACGAGGCTTTCTTT.

V is TRBV2 and J is TRBJ1-4; 8 nucleotides match TRBD1. The V and J ends lost 5 bases and 5 bases, in that order; junction bases with no gene match: 7. This CDR3 contains 15 residues. Germline V gene sequence: CDR1 SNHLY, CDR2 FYNNEI. The DNA of the CDR3 is TGTGCCAGCAGTTACAGGACAGGGAAAAATGAAAAACTGTTTTTT. Translated, it gives CASSYRTGKNEKLFF.

This clone was found a few times. The V and J genes are TRBV30 and TRBJ1-5; TRBD1 is a possible D gene (5 bases). The CDR3 is made up of 13 amino acids. CDR1 GTSNPN and CDR2 SVGIG come from the germline V gene (reference sequence). V gave up 1 base and J gave up 6 bases, with 10 bases separating them. The DNA of the CDR3 is TGTGCCTGGAGTGAAGGGGAGGGTCAGCCCCAGCATTTT. This sequence encodes CAWSEGEGQPQHF. Together with reference TRBV30 and TRBJ1-5, the CDR3 gives the full variable domain: SQTIHQWPATLVQPVGSPLSLECTVEGTSNPNLYWYRQAAGRGLQLLFYSVGIGQISSEVPQNLSASRPQDRQFILSSKKLLLSDSGFYLCAWSEGEGQPQHFGDGTRLSIL.

The CDR3 sequence is CASSLNSGSYNEQFF. CDR3 bases: TGTGCCAGCAGTTTGAACAGCGGATCTTACAATGAGCAGTTCTTC. This chain connects TRBV28 to TRBJ2-1, with a possible D match to TRBD2 (5 bases). Trimming took off 3 bases at V and 4 bases at J, with 13 bases between the two ends. The length of the CDR3 is 15 residues. CDR1 MDHEN and CDR2 SYDVKM come from the germline V gene.

The chain couples TRBV10-2 to TRBJ1-6; tentatively, D is TRBD1 (5 bases). The CDR3 contains 14 residues. Germline V lookup: CDR1 WSHSY, CDR2 SAAADI. V dropped 5 bases and J dropped 7 bases, with 12 bases sitting between them. The CDR3 spells CASSYPGNNSPLHF. The CDR3 nucleotides read TGCGCCAGCAGTTATCCAGGGAACAATTCACCCCTCCACTTT.

The V and J genes are TRBV18 and TRBJ2-6, with D unresolved. V lost 6 bases and J 0 bases, leaving 6 bases between the germline ends. The germline V gene encodes CDR1 KGHSH and CDR2 LQKENI. This CDR3 comprises 14 residues. CDR3 DNA sequence: TGTGCCAGCTCTCCTAGCTCTGGGGCCAACGTCCTGACTTTC. It specifies CASSPSSGANVLTF.

This clone has a handful of counts. The chain carries TRBV24-1 and TRBJ1-5; D remains ambiguous. The V gene's germline CDR1 is KGHDR and CDR2 SFDVKD. This CDR3 comprises 14 residues. V was clipped by 5 bases and J by 4 bases, with 11 bases between them. The CDR3: CATSATGGNQPQHF. CDR3 coding DNA: TGTGCCACCAGTGCAACGGGAGGGAATCAGCCCCAGCATTTT.

This clone was counted once. The chain combines TRBV7-3 with TRBJ2-1; TRBD1 matches at 10 bases. The J segment lost 9 bases and the V segment lost 5 bases, leaving 7 bases of the junction unmatched. The germline gives CDR1 SGHTA, CDR2 FQGTGA. CDR3 length equals 14 residues. The CDR3 spells CASSTPGQGSEQFF. The CDR3 nucleotides are TGTGCCAGCAGCACGCCGGGACAGGGGTCTGAGCAGTTCTTC.

V gene TRBV30 combines with J gene TRBJ2-7, with TRBD1 matching over 9 bases. This CDR3 is 14 amino acids long. The J segment lost 6 bases and the V segment lost 2 bases, leaving 8 bases of the junction unmatched. CDR1 and CDR2 from the germline V gene are GTSNPN and SVGIG (reference sequence). CDR3 protein: CAWSRGQGGLEQYF. The CDR3 DNA reads TGTGCCTGGAGTAGGGGACAGGGTGGGCTCGAGCAGTACTTC.

V is TRBV4-3 and J is TRBJ2-3; D possibly corresponds to TRBD2 (6 bases). V was shortened by 1 base and J by 0 bases, with 11 bases between the two germline ends. Germline CDR1 LGHNA, CDR2 YSLEER. The CDR3 consists of 16 residues. The CDR3 sequence: CASSQAGAASTDTQYF. The DNA for the CDR3 is TGCGCCAGCAGCCAAGCGGGAGCGGCTAGCACAGATACGCAGTATTTT.

The chain has TRBV5-5 and TRBJ1-4; D gene ambiguous. V was clipped by 2 bases and J by 3 bases, with 5 bases between them. Germline loops: CDR1 SGHKS, CDR2 YYEKEE (reference sequence). The CDR3 extends over 13 amino acids. CDR3 in amino acids: CASSLAPNEKLFF. As DNA, the CDR3 is TGTGCCAGCAGCTTAGCGCCTAATGAAAAACTGTTTTTT.

This clone was observed once. The chain recombines TRBV30 with TRBJ1-2; 9 positions agree with TRBD1. Trimming at V came to 0 bases and at J to 5 bases, leaving 1 base not matched to a gene. CDR3 length: 13 residues. Germline V gene sequence: CDR1 GTSNPN, CDR2 SVGIG (reference sequence). The CDR3 here is CAWSVQGAYGYTF. CDR3 DNA sequence: TGTGCCTGGAGTGTACAGGGGGCTTATGGCTACACCTTC.

The chain joins TRBV14 to TRBJ1-3; D remains unclear. The CDR3 length is 15 residues. Trimming took off 1 base at V and 4 bases at J, with 11 bases between the two ends. The V gene's germline CDR1 is SGHDN and CDR2 FVKESK. For the CDR3, the DNA is TGTGCCAGCAGCCAAGGTGTATCTTTCGGAAACACCATATATTTT. Its translation is CASSQGVSFGNTIYF.

In its sample, this clone was seen once. The rearrangement joins TRBV11-3 to TRBJ2-1; 9 nucleotides agree with TRBD1. The CDR3 is 14 residues long. The germline V gene has CDR1 SGHNT and CDR2 YENEEA. Losses at the gene ends were 5 bases for V and 8 bases for J; bases not matched to a gene: 7. The chain's CDR3 is CASSMGTGRDEQFF. CDR3 sequence (DNA): TGTGCCAGCAGCATGGGGACAGGGAGGGATGAGCAGTTCTTC. The full variable domain, with the rest looked up from reference TRBV11-3 and TRBJ2-1, is EAGVVQSPRYKIIEKKQPVAFWCNPISGHNTLYWYLQNLGQGPELLIRYENEEAVDDSQLPKDRFSAERLKGVDSTLKIQPAELGDSAVYLCASSMGTGRDEQFFGPGTRLTVL.

The chain joins TRBV4-3 to TRBJ2-7, with 7 bases identical to TRBD1. CDR1 and CDR2 (germline): LGHNA, YSLEER. After removal of 3 bases from V and 5 bases from J, the junction contained 7 bases not matched to a gene. The length of the CDR3 is 14 residues. The CDR3 protein is CASSHNDRDNEQYF. CDR3 nucleotide sequence: TGCGCCAGCAGCCACAACGACAGGGACAACGAGCAGTACTTC.

The rearrangement links TRBV30 to TRBJ2-5; the match to TRBD1 covers 9 bases. Germline V gene sequence: CDR1 GTSNPN, CDR2 SVGIG (reference sequence). After removal of 2 bases from V and 2 bases from J, the junction contained 12 bases not matched to a gene. The CDR3 extends over 17 amino acids. The CDR3, as DNA: TGTGCCTGGAGTTCCCCGGTTGGACAGGGGTTTCAAGAGACCCAGTACTTC. It translates to CAWSSPVGQGFQETQYF.

This rearrangement joins TRBV30 to TRBJ2-7; possible D gene TRBD2, 5 bases. This CDR3 is 15 amino acids long. V was clipped by 0 bases and J by 5 bases, with 17 bases between them. Germline CDR1 reads GTSNPN; CDR2 reads SVGIG (reference sequence). The CDR3 DNA is TGTGCCTGGAGTGTATCGGTACTAGTCGTTCACGAGCAGTACTTC. It is translated as CAWSVSVLVVHEQYF.

This clone came up once. The chain joins TRBV4-2 to TRBJ2-5; 8 nucleotides align to TRBD2. The V and J ends lost 1 base and 2 bases, in that order; junction bases with no gene match: 0. This CDR3 spans 14 amino acids. CDR1 and CDR2 from the germline V gene are LGHNA and YNFKEQ. In DNA form, the CDR3 reads TGTGCCAGCAGCCAAGCTAGCGGGCAAGAGACCCAGTACTTC. Protein product: CASSQASGQETQYF.

This chain links TRBV5-4 with TRBJ2-2; TRBD1 is a possible D gene (5 bases). The V and J ends lost 0 bases and 6 bases respectively, with 9 bases between them. From germline, CDR1 is SGHNT and CDR2 YYREEE (reference sequence). The CDR3 is 14 amino acids. Here the CDR3 DNA reads TGTGCCAGCAGCTTGGAGGGCAGGGCCGGGGAGCTGTTTTTT. Protein product: CASSLEGRAGELFF.